The sequence of this T cell receptor (beta chain) was determined in a study of metastatic and nonmetastatic thyroid tumors (dated by TCRdb to 2020 to 2021). Regarding the study in general: Repertoires from peripheral blood and from tumor or nodule tissue samples of malignant and benign thyroid patients were compared. General conclusions and limits of the study: In both blood and tumor samples, malignant tumors were reported to have significantly higher TCR beta diversity than benign nodules.

The germline V gene provides CDR1 SGHRS and CDR2 YFSETQ. The CDR3, from cysteine to phenylalanine, totals 15 residues. CDR3 DNA only is kept here, 45 bases in frame from base 1. V is clipped by 0 bases and J by 3 bases, and the sequence between their germline boundaries is 13 bases long. Before undergoing thyroid surgery, none of the patients had been given any kind of treatment. The study retrospectively analysed patient clinical samples collected from the early 2010s to the late 2010s using T-cell receptor beta sequencing. The library was obtained by PCR. TCRdb lists the instrument as Illumina HiSeq 4000. High-throughput sequencing was used to profile the TCR beta-chain CDR3 region of every patient. Regarding the original processing steps: Drawing on CDR3 differences between clinicopathological groups, the researchers built a classifier meant to tell apart patients with distant-metastatic papillary thyroid cancer. The Shannon index was used to measure repertoire diversity, and the Morisita-Horn index was used to measure how similar tumor and blood repertoires were. The public reads were reprocessed in TCRdb via fastp at Q25 and MiXCR, keeping in-frame beta chains. For this entry, the V and J calls and clone size follow TCRdb and not the study's own pipeline. The sample profile shows 70,000 or so clones; 14% of them were found once. The ten largest clones capture about 6% of the sample.

This clone appeared many times. The clone's antigen remains unknown. No clone much larger than this one lies a single base away; base qualities are absent. Sequencing used blood. The V and J genes are TRBV5-1 and TRBJ2-7; TRBD1 could be the D gene, as 6 bases match. This receptor was obtained from a male donor with papillary thyroid cancer or a benign thyroid nodule (not recorded which). Some clones in this sample may be carry-over from other donors' samples. The CDR3 in this case is CASSLVAGVYYEQYF. The DNA sequence reads TGCGCCAGCAGCTTGGTGGCAGGGGTCTACTACGAGCAGTACTTC.